Listed below are T cell receptor beta chains from one sample, sequenced in a study of blood T cells in healthy people across ages. TCRdb re-derived calls from the 5' RACE reads in MiXCR, one entry per CDR3 protein. The sample has hundreds of thousands of distinct CDR3 sequences; under 65% are singletons. The sequenced sample was blood. These receptors originate from a man aged 55 to 70 in good health. CDR3s include the opening cysteine and the closing phenylalanine or tryptophan. D genes are given only for firm matches. A clone size is listed for some rows: how often the clone was seen (once, few, many), or a class if it is expanded.

J gene,V gene,D gene,clone size,CDR3 DNA,CDR3 protein
TRBJ2-1,TRBV20-1,TRBD2,few,TGCAGTGCTAGCAGGGCTAGCGGGGGTTACAATGAGCAGTTCTTC,CSASRASGGYNEQFF
TRBJ1-2,TRBV12-3/TRBV12-4,-,-,TGTGCCAGCAGTCCAGGCTCGGGTGTCGACTATGGCTACACCTTC,CASSPGSGVDYGYTF
TRBJ2-6,TRBV5-1,-,-,TGCGCCAGCAGCTTGGTTGGAGGGAGAGGGGCCGACGTCCTGACTTTC,CASSLVGGRGADVLTF
TRBJ2-1,TRBV29-1,TRBD2,few,TGCAGCGCCGCGACTAGCGGGGGGCTCAATGAGCAGTTCTTC,CSAATSGGLNEQFF
TRBJ1-1,TRBV14,-,-,TGTGCCAGCAGCCATTTCGAGGCGTACACTGAAGCTTTCTTT,CASSHFEAYTEAFF
TRBJ2-3,TRBV5-1,-,once,TGCGCCAGCGCGGCAGGGAGCACAGATACGCAGTATTTT,CASAAGSTDTQYF
TRBJ2-5,TRBV9,-,few,TGTGCCAGCAGCCCGAAAGTAGGGCTAGAAGGCGAAGAGACCCAGTACTTC,CASSPKVGLEGEETQYF
TRBJ2-7,TRBV6-6,TRBD2,-,TGTGCCAGCTCGGGGTTAGCGGGGATGATTGGTGAGCAGTACTTC,CASSGLAGMIGEQYF
TRBJ2-1,TRBV20-1,TRBD2,-,TGCAGTGCCCCGTATAGCGGGAACTACAATGAGCAGTTCTTC,CSAPYSGNYNEQFF
TRBJ1-5,TRBV7-2,-,-,TGTGCCACCGGACGGGACACAGGTACCAATAAGCCCCAGCATTTT,CATGRDTGTNKPQHF
TRBJ2-5,TRBV20-1,TRBD2,few,TGCAGTGCCGAGAAGACTAGCGGGCGGGAGACCCAGTACTTC,CSAEKTSGRETQYF
TRBJ2-5,TRBV7-7,-,-,TGTGCCAGCAGCCGCACTGGACCTCAAGAGACCCAGTACTTC,CASSRTGPQETQYF
TRBJ2-3,TRBV11-2,-,once,TGTGCCAGCAGCCAAAATCGCGGGGAAAGCTATACGCAGTATTTT,CASSQNRGESYTQYF
TRBJ2-1,TRBV7-2,TRBD2,-,TGTGCCAGCAGCCGTAGAAGACTAGCGGGGGTAGATAATGAGCAGTTCTTC,CASSRRRLAGVDNEQFF
TRBJ2-5,TRBV6-1,-,-,TGTGCCAGCAGTGAAGACGTGGGGGAGACCCAGTACTTC,CASSEDVGETQYF
TRBJ1-1,TRBV10-3,-,-,TGTGCCATCAGTGGCCAGGGTACTGAAGCTTTCTTT,CAISGQGTEAFF
TRBJ1-6,TRBV6-6,-,-,TGTGCCAGCAGTTACGCGAACCGGGCTTCCTATAATTCACCCCTCCACTTT,CASSYANRASYNSPLHF
TRBJ2-1,TRBV5-1,-,-,TGCGCCAGCAGCTTGGCCGGGACGACCGGGTACAATGAGCAGTTCTTC,CASSLAGTTGYNEQFF
TRBJ2-1,TRBV11-2,TRBD2,-,TGTGCCAGCAGCCTCCGGGCGGGGGGCTACTACAATGAGCAGTTCTTC,CASSLRAGGYYNEQFF
TRBJ2-3,TRBV3-1,-,-,TGTGCCAGCAGCCAAGTACCGGCGGGGTTTAGCACAGATACGCAGTATTTT,CASSQVPAGFSTDTQYF
TRBJ2-5,TRBV18,TRBD1,few,TGTGCCAGCTCACCACGGGGACAGGTTGGAGAGACCCAGTACTTC,CASSPRGQVGETQYF
TRBJ2-7,TRBV6-5,-,many,TGTGCCAGCAGTTACTCGCGGGGCTACGAGCAGTACTTC,CASSYSRGYEQYF
TRBJ2-1,TRBV7-2,TRBD2,few,TGTGCCAGCAGCTTGAGACCAGCGGGGGGACTATACAATGAGCAGTTCTTC,CASSLRPAGGLYNEQFF
TRBJ2-1,TRBV5-1,-,-,TGCGCCAGCAGCCCGGGACAAAGTGTAAATGAGCAGTTCTTC,CASSPGQSVNEQFF
TRBJ2-1,TRBV5-1,-,few,TGCGCCAGCAGCTTGATGCAGGGCACTGAGCAGTTCTTC,CASSLMQGTEQFF
TRBJ2-1,TRBV3-1,TRBD2,-,TGTGCCAGCAGCGCGGGGGGGGGTTTGTTCTTC,CASSAGGGLFF
TRBJ2-5,TRBV15,-,-,TGTGCCACCAGCAGAGCCACGGGGGGCGGCATCCAAGAGACCCAGTACTTC,CATSRATGGGIQETQYF
TRBJ2-1,TRBV10-1,TRBD2,-,TGCGCCAGCAGTGATCGTCCTGGACTAGCGGGGGCCCCAGTTAATGAGCAGTTCTTC,CASSDRPGLAGAPVNEQFF
TRBJ1-2,TRBV27,-,-,TGTGCCAGCAGTCGAGACACTCTCTATGGCTACACCTTC,CASSRDTLYGYTF
TRBJ1-2,TRBV7-2,-,few,TGTGCCAGCAGCTGGGACACGGGAGGCTACACCTTC,CASSWDTGGYTF
TRBJ2-5,TRBV12-3/TRBV12-4,-,-,TGTGCCAGCAGTTTAGTGGTCACCGGACAAGAGACCCAGTACTTC,CASSLVVTGQETQYF
TRBJ2-7,TRBV18,-,few,TGTGCCAGCTCACCACGTGGCTTCTCCTACGAGCAGTACTTC,CASSPRGFSYEQYF
TRBJ2-3,TRBV7-2,-,-,TGTGCCAGCAGCATGCGACAGTCTAGCACAGATACGCAGTATTTT,CASSMRQSSTDTQYF
TRBJ2-5,TRBV7-9,-,-,TGTGCCAGCAGCCCCAAAAATGGGGTCAGGAAAGAGACCCAGTACTTC,CASSPKNGVRKETQYF
TRBJ2-1,TRBV9,-,-,TGTGCCAGCAGCGTAGTGGCGGGGAGCTCCTACAATGAGCAGTTCTTC,CASSVVAGSSYNEQFF
TRBJ2-1,TRBV29-1,TRBD1,-,TGCAGCGTTGTTGGACAGGGGGCAGGGAATGAGCAGTTCTTC,CSVVGQGAGNEQFF
TRBJ2-3,TRBV24-1,-,once,TGTGCCACCAGTGGGACACAGGGTTCAGATACGCAGTATTTT,CATSGTQGSDTQYF
TRBJ1-2,TRBV7-9,TRBD1,-,TGTGCCAGCAGCGGACAGGGGGCCTACTATGGCTACACCTTC,CASSGQGAYYGYTF
TRBJ1-5,TRBV6-5,-,-,TGTGCCAGCAGTTACGACAGTTTCTCTCAGCCCCAGCATTTT,CASSYDSFSQPQHF
TRBJ1-1,TRBV20-1,-,-,TGCAGTGCTAGGAGGGGACGCTCGAACACTGAAGCTTTCTTT,CSARRGRSNTEAFF
TRBJ2-1,TRBV5-5,TRBD2,once,TGTGCCAGCAGCCGTGTTGCTAGCGGGGTAATCTACAATGAGCAGTTCTTC,CASSRVASGVIYNEQFF
TRBJ2-4,TRBV20-1,TRBD2,-,TGCAGGGCGGGGGGGCCCCAAAACATTCAGTACTTC,CRAGGPQNIQYF
TRBJ2-7,TRBV9,TRBD1,-,TGTGCCAGCAGCCCCGGAGGACAGGGAGGAACCTACGAGCAGTACTTC,CASSPGGQGGTYEQYF
TRBJ2-5,TRBV3-1,-,once,TGTGCCAGCAGCCAAGAATGGGGGGCGAAAGAGACCCAGTACTTC,CASSQEWGAKETQYF
TRBJ2-7,TRBV5-6,TRBD2,-,TGTGCCAGCAAGGGACTAGCGGCCTACGAGCAGTACTTC,CASKGLAAYEQYF
TRBJ2-2,TRBV12-3/TRBV12-4,-,-,TGTGCCAGCAGTCCGAGGCACGAGGGACTGAACACCGGGGAGCTGTTTTTT,CASSPRHEGLNTGELFF
TRBJ2-1,TRBV7-6,-,-,TGTGCCAGCAGCTTAGGGTCTGGGCAGGGGACCTACAATGAGCAGTTCTTC,CASSLGSGQGTYNEQFF
TRBJ1-2,TRBV29-1,-,-,TGCAGCGTTGAAGTAGGGACATGGACGGCTAACTATGGCCGCACCTTC,CSVEVGTWTANYGRTF
TRBJ2-1,TRBV15,TRBD2,-,TGTGCCACCAGCAGAGCCATTCTAGCGGGGCTAAACAATGAGCAGTTCTTC,CATSRAILAGLNNEQFF
TRBJ1-5,TRBV4-1,-,-,TGTGCCAGCAGCCAAGGTTTGAATCAGCCCCAGCATTTT,CASSQGLNQPQHF
TRBJ1-3,TRBV29-1,TRBD1,-,TGCAGCGCCACAATTACAGGGGGCTCTGGAAACACCATATATTTT,CSATITGGSGNTIYF
TRBJ2-7,TRBV5-4,-,-,TGTGCCAGCGCCATGAGGGGGGGCGCGGGGGAGCAGTACTTC,CASAMRGGAGEQYF
TRBJ2-1,TRBV20-1,TRBD2,few,TGCAGTGCTAGAGAACCTAGCGGGGGGATTTACAATGAGCAGTTCTTC,CSAREPSGGIYNEQFF